This T cell receptor (beta chain) was identified during a study of metastatic and nonmetastatic thyroid tumors (dated by TCRdb to about 2020). Study-level background: Repertoires from peripheral blood and from tumor or nodule tissue samples of malignant and benign thyroid patients were compared.

Worth noting for this clone: Its antigen remains unidentified. Base qualities are not at hand, and no much larger clone is one base apart.

No treatment had been received by any patient before thyroid surgery. The study retrospectively analysed patient clinical samples collected from 2012 to 2018 using T-cell receptor beta sequencing. Results and caveats for the whole study, not just this receptor: TCR beta diversity was reported as significantly higher in malignant tumors than in benign nodules, in both blood and tumor samples.

Clipping removes 3 bases from V and 5 bases from J, with 2 as the unmatched junction base count. Per the germline V gene, KGHDR is the CDR1 and SFDVKD is the CDR2. The CDR3 starts with the cysteine, ends with the phenylalanine, and has 14 residues. Kept here is only the CDR3 DNA, which spans 42 bases and is read in frame from base 1. Libraries were constructed by PCR. Sequencing relied on an Illumina HiSeq 4000. High-throughput sequencing was used to profile the TCR beta-chain CDR3 region of each patient. The study's processing was this. A classifier to discriminate distant-metastatic papillary thyroid cancer patients was built from CDR3 differences across clinicopathological groups. The Shannon index was used to measure repertoire diversity, and the Morisita-Horn index was used to measure how similar tumor and blood repertoires were. The raw public data were reprocessed by TCRdb itself: fastp quality trimming at Q25, MiXCR clonotype calling, in-frame beta chains only. TCRdb assigned the V and J calls; the authors' analysis was not used. The sample table holds tens of thousands of clones, of which roughly 26% were seen once. The top ten clones comprise approximately 9.9% of the sample.

The sequence joins TRBV24-1 to TRBJ1-2; 10 nucleotides in the junction match TRBD1. The receptor comes from a female donor with papillary thyroid cancer or a benign thyroid nodule (not recorded which). Some clones in this sample may be carry-over from other donors' samples. Sequencing input: blood. The nucleotide sequence is TGTGCCACCAGTGATCGGGACAGGGGATATGGCTACACCTTC. Translated, this is CATSDRDRGYGYTF.